The 27 T cell receptor beta chains given below trace back to one sample, sequenced in a study of CD8 T cells in ankylosing spondylitis (dated by TCRdb to about 2017). Libraries were prepared through 5' RACE. The sequencing machine was an Illumina HiSeq 2500. Clones were called with MiXCR by TCRdb after fastp trimmed the public reads at Q25, and only in-frame beta chains were retained. Each CDR3 protein gets just one entry, which takes the most common genes and DNA from the rows behind it. This sample is represented by 670,000 or so distinct CDR3 sequences; around 17% of them were singletons. Together, the top ten hold under 20% of the sample. Beyond this particular receptor, the publication reports: A TCR beta motif of seven or eight highly homologous amino acid variants appeared characteristic of blood from ankylosing spondylitis patients.

No antigen has been identified for these receptors. Sequencing was performed on blood, either unsorted or a sorted T cell fraction (not recorded which). These receptors all stem from a male donor with ankylosing spondylitis.

This clonotype was counted at least ten times. The rearrangement uses TRBV29-1 and TRBJ1-1; D uncertain. The V and J ends lost 4 bases and 0 bases respectively, with 9 bases between them. Germline V gene data show CDR1 as SQVTM and CDR2 as ANQGSEA. The CDR3 spans 13 residues. The CDR3 nucleotides are TGCAGCGTTGTGGATGGATTGAACACTGAAGCTTTCTTT. Its translation is CSVVDGLNTEAFF.

V gene TRBV7-9 combines with J gene TRBJ1-1; possible D gene TRBD1, 5 bases. This CDR3 is built from 15 residues. Germline V gives CDR1 SEHNR, CDR2 FQNEAQ (reference sequence). V gave up 1 base and J gave up 5 bases, with 14 bases separating them. This CDR3 is CASSLGAGEGTEAFF. CDR3 coding DNA: TGTGCCAGCAGCTTAGGTGCGGGAGAGGGGACTGAAGCTTTCTTT.

Only a few counts were recorded for this clonotype. CDR3 sequence: CASSLIPGNEQFF. The CDR3 DNA reads as TGCGCCAGCAGCTTGATCCCCGGCAATGAGCAGTTCTTC. This chain links TRBV5-1 with TRBJ2-1; D remains unclear. Between the trimmed V and J ends, which lost 1 base and 6 bases, there was a span of 8 bases. This CDR3 has 13 residues. CDR1 and CDR2 (germline): SGHRS, YFSETQ.

This clonotype was seen more than once but under ten times. The chain joins TRBV12-3 or TRBV12-4 to TRBJ1-5; D uncertain. V lost 3 bases and J 3 bases, leaving 12 bases between the germline ends. CDR3 length equals 15 residues. The chain's CDR3 is CASSFNWGTNQPQHF. The DNA for the CDR3 is TGTGCCAGCAGTTTCAATTGGGGAACCAATCAGCCCCAGCATTTT.

This clonotype came up a few times. J is TRBJ2-2 and V is TRBV11-3; 8 bases are a match to TRBD2. Germline V CDR1 and CDR2: SGHNT, YENEEA. V was pared by 1 base and J by 4 bases, with 5 bases of the junction left unmatched. The CDR3 is 16 residues long. CDR3 sequence (DNA): TGTGCCAGCAGCTTAGCCTCGCTAGCGGGCACCGGGGAGCTGTTTTTT. It specifies CASSLASLAGTGELFF. Together with reference TRBV11-3 and TRBJ2-2, the CDR3 gives the full variable domain: EAGVVQSPRYKIIEKKQPVAFWCNPISGHNTLYWYLQNLGQGPELLIRYENEEAVDDSQLPKDRFSAERLKGVDSTLKIQPAELGDSAVYLCASSLASLAGTGELFFGEGSRLTVL.

This clonotype came up a few times. The chain has TRBV3-1 and TRBJ1-1, with a tentative D call TRBD1 (6 bases). The CDR3 extends over 15 amino acids. CDR1 is LGHDT and CDR2 is YNNKEL in the germline V gene (reference sequence). Between the trimmed V and J ends, which lost 1 base and 4 bases, there was a span of 13 bases. CDR3 sequence reads: CASSQGGGVGTEAFF. The CDR3 nucleotides read TGTGCCAGCAGCCAAGGGGGGGGCGTTGGCACTGAAGCTTTCTTT.

V gene TRBV6-2 or TRBV6-3 combines with J gene TRBJ1-1; no clear D gene. The CDR3 is 11 residues long. Germline-derived CDR1 and CDR2 are MNHEY and SVGEGT. The V and J ends lost 8 bases and 0 bases respectively, with 4 bases between them. This CDR3 is CASHMNTEAFF. CDR3 sequence (DNA): TGTGCCAGCCATATGAACACTGAAGCTTTCTTT.

The V call is TRBV12-3 or TRBV12-4, the J call TRBJ2-6; 7 bases line up with TRBD1. V lost 6 bases and J lost 0; bases outside the gene matches: 5. CDR3 length: 16 residues. For the CDR3, the DNA is TGTGCCAGCAGGCCGACAGGGCCCTCTGGGGCCAACGTCCTGACTTTC. Its protein product is CASRPTGPSGANVLTF.

This clonotype was found a few times. J is TRBJ2-7 and V is TRBV11-2; TRBD2 agrees at 7 bases. The J segment lost 0 bases and the V segment lost 6 bases, leaving 8 bases of the junction unmatched. The CDR3 runs 15 residues. Per the germline V gene, CDR1 is SGHAT and CDR2 is FQNNGV. The CDR3 sequence is CASSQTSRSSYEQYF. Here the CDR3 DNA reads TGTGCCAGCAGTCAGACTAGCCGGAGCTCCTACGAGCAGTACTTC.

This clonotype has only a few counts. The chain uses TRBV29-1 and TRBJ2-3; a possible D gene is TRBD1 (5 bases). The CDR3 runs 15 residues. V was shortened by 1 base and J by 2 bases, with 13 bases between the two germline ends. The germline CDR1 and CDR2 sequences are SQVTM and ANQGSEA. CDR3 sequence: CSVEGVQGATDTQYF. In nucleotides, the CDR3 is TGCAGCGTTGAAGGGGTGCAGGGTGCCACAGATACGCAGTATTTT.

This chain links TRBV2 with TRBJ1-6; no reliable D call. The V gene's germline CDR1 is SNHLY and CDR2 FYNNEI. This CDR3 contains 14 residues. V was clipped by 1 base and J by 7 bases, with 8 bases between them. The CDR3 nucleotides are TGTGCCAGCAGTGAAGGTCCGGGCAATTCACCCCTCCACTTT. Translating gives CASSEGPGNSPLHF. Filled out from reference TRBV2 and TRBJ1-6, the complete variable domain reads EPEVTQTPSHQVTQMGQEVILRCVPISNHLYFYWYRQILGQKVEFLVSFYNNEISEKSEIFDDQFSVERPDGSNFTLKIRSTKLEDSAMYFCASSEGPGNSPLHFGNGTRLTVT.

The chain recombines TRBV28 with TRBJ1-5; TRBD1 matches at 7 bases. The CDR3 contains 14 residues. Germline lookup yields CDR1 MDHEN and CDR2 SYDVKM. The V gene end was trimmed by 6 bases and the J gene end by 3 bases; junction bases not matched to a gene: 5. CDR3 sequence reads: CASSAGTVNQPQHF. CDR3 sequence (DNA): TGTGCCAGCAGCGCTGGGACAGTCAATCAGCCCCAGCATTTT.

This clonotype has a handful of counts. CDR3 bases: TGTGCCAGCAGTTACTCGAACGGGGTCAATGAGCAGTTCTTC. Residues: CASSYSNGVNEQFF. V is TRBV6-5 and J is TRBJ2-1, with D perhaps matching TRBD2 (5 bases). The CDR3 extends over 14 amino acids. Germline V gene lookup returns CDR1 MNHEY and CDR2 SVGAGI. With 0 bases removed from V and 6 bases from J, the gap between germline ends came to 9 bases.

This sequence joins TRBV6-6 and TRBJ1-1; D is perhaps TRBD1 (5 bases). The CDR3 consists of 12 residues. Germline values: CDR1 MNHNY, CDR2 SVGAGI (reference sequence). Deletions cut 3 bases from V and 8 bases from J, with 10 bases between. DNA of the CDR3: TGTGCCAGCAGTTATGAAGGGGAAGAAGCTTTCTTT. Translated, it gives CASSYEGEEAFF.

In this sample, this clonotype turned up a few times. The V gene is TRBV5-5, the J gene TRBJ1-4; possibly TRBD1 for D (6 bases). V was clipped by 4 bases and J by 4 bases, with 11 bases between them. This CDR3 has 14 amino acids. In germline, CDR1 is SGHKS, CDR2 YYEKEE (reference sequence). This CDR3 reads CASSIQGSNEKLFF. The CDR3 DNA follows: TGTGCCAGCAGCATACAGGGTAGTAATGAAAAACTGTTTTTT.

This clonotype was seen more than once but under ten times. V and J are TRBV20-1 and TRBJ1-2; D might be TRBD1 (5 bases). V was trimmed by 6 bases and J by 6 bases, leaving 14 bases between them. Germline V lookup: CDR1 DFQATT, CDR2 SNEGSKA (reference sequence). There are 12 residues in the CDR3. CDR3 sequence reads: CSAKTAADGYTF. CDR3 nucleotide sequence: TGCAGTGCCAAGACAGCCGCGGATGGCTACACCTTC.

The genes are TRBV12-3 or TRBV12-4 and TRBJ2-3; D unclear. V lost 9 bases and J 2 bases, leaving 9 bases between the germline ends. CDR3 length: 12 amino acids. The CDR3 sequence is CARIRATDTQYF. The CDR3 DNA is TGTGCCAGAATCCGGGCCACAGATACGCAGTATTTT.

This clonotype occurred many times. This chain joins TRBV12-3 or TRBV12-4 and TRBJ2-5, with D perhaps TRBD1 (8 bases). The CDR3 covers 13 residues. V lost 6 bases to trimming and J lost 5 bases, with 13 bases between them. The CDR3 nucleotides read TGTGCCAGCAGAGGACAGGGAGGGGAGACCCAGTACTTC. Translating gives CASRGQGGETQYF.

In DNA form, the CDR3 reads TGCGCCAGCAGCCAAGATCGGACTAGCGGCCAGTTCTTC. Translated, it gives CASSQDRTSGQFF. The chain couples TRBV4-1 to TRBJ2-1, with TRBD2 matching 10 bases. CDR1 is MGHRA, CDR2 YSYEKL, per germline. The CDR3 covers 13 residues. Losses at the gene ends were 0 bases for V and 13 bases for J; bases not matched to a gene: 3.

This rearrangement joins TRBV12-3 or TRBV12-4 to TRBJ1-1; D perhaps matches TRBD1 (6 bases). The CDR3 has 18 amino acids. Trimming removed 6 bases at V and 2 bases at J, with 25 bases between. The CDR3 loop is CASRPSRGGPTVNTEAFF. CDR3 nucleotide sequence: TGTGCCAGCAGGCCATCCAGGGGAGGGCCGACGGTAAACACTGAAGCTTTCTTT.

The V and J genes are TRBV5-1 and TRBJ2-5; 7 bases agree with TRBD1. The junction had 15 bases not matched to a gene; V was cut back by 2 bases and J by 2 bases. The CDR3 has 18 residues. Per the germline V gene, CDR1 is SGHRS and CDR2 is YFSETQ. CDR3 sequence (DNA): TGCGCCAGCAGCTTAGGCGGATTGGTGGACAGGAAGCAAGAGACCCAGTACTTC. Protein: CASSLGGLVDRKQETQYF.

The chain uses TRBV5-4 and TRBJ2-3; D call uncertain. V was trimmed by 3 bases and J by 8 bases, leaving 10 bases between them. The CDR3 totals 12 residues. CDR1 SGHNT and CDR2 YYREEE come from the germline V gene (reference sequence). CDR3 DNA sequence: TGTGCCAGCAGCTCAATCGATGGTACGCAGTATTTT. Its translation: CASSSIDGTQYF. The full variable domain, with the rest looked up from reference TRBV5-4 and TRBJ2-3, is ETGVTQSPTHLIKTRGQQVTLRCSSQSGHNTVSWYQQALGQGPQFIFQYYREEENGRGNFPPRFSGLQFPNYSSELNVNALELDDSALYLCASSSIDGTQYFGPGTRLTVL.

This clonotype has just a few counts. V usage is TRBV6-5 and J usage is TRBJ1-6; D ambiguous. The CDR3 covers 16 residues. V was trimmed by 4 bases and J by 9 bases, leaving 19 bases between them. CDR1 is MNHEY, CDR2 SVGAGI, per germline. The CDR3 DNA reads TGTGCCAGCAGTTTCCGGGCCTTCCCATCTGGTTCACCCCTCCACTTT. It specifies CASSFRAFPSGSPLHF.

The chain is built from TRBV5-1 and TRBJ2-3, with 14 bases lining up with TRBD2. V lost 4 bases to trimming and J lost 0 bases; unmatched junction nucleotides: 4. CDR3 size: 17 residues. The germline V gene has CDR1 SGHRS and CDR2 YFSETQ. The CDR3, as DNA: TGCGCCAGCAGCCCGACTAGCGGGAGGGAGAGCACAGATACGCAGTATTTT. It translates to CASSPTSGRESTDTQYF.

This clonotype was counted only a few times. Here the CDR3 reads CASSRTGGAHSNEKLFF. The CDR3, as DNA: TGTGCCAGCAGCCGCACGGGGGGTGCACATTCTAATGAAAAACTGTTTTTT. The chain recombines TRBV5-5 with TRBJ1-4; a possible D gene is TRBD1 (5 bases). The CDR3 sequence is 17 residues long. V dropped 4 bases and J dropped 3 bases, with 19 bases sitting between them. Germline V gene data show CDR1 as SGHKS and CDR2 as YYEKEE (reference sequence).

The chain joins TRBV20-1 to TRBJ1-6, with D tentatively TRBD1 (5 bases). This CDR3 comprises 14 residues. The germline gives CDR1 DFQATT, CDR2 SNEGSKA (reference sequence). Trimming pared 3 bases from V and 5 bases from J, leaving 11 bases between. CDR3 amino acids: CSASRRVDNSPLHF. CDR3 nucleotides: TGCAGTGCTAGCCGCAGGGTGGATAATTCACCCCTCCACTTT.

The CDR3 DNA reads as TGTGCCAGCAGCTTGGACAGATTTTCGGCTAGGGACACTGAAGCTTTCTTT. It encodes CASSLDRFSARDTEAFF. The chain couples TRBV11-2 to TRBJ1-1, with D possibly TRBD1 on 6 matching bases. The CDR3 runs 17 residues. Germline V gives CDR1 SGHAT, CDR2 FQNNGV. V was cut by 3 bases and J by 3 bases, with 20 bases left in between.